This entry is about one TCR beta chain. Its cognate antigen is unknown. Germline V gene sequence: CDR1 LGHNT, CDR2 FRNRAP. The CDR3 loop spans 14 amino acids. Deletions cut 1 base from V and 2 bases from J, with 5 bases between. The sample is drawn from a study of T cell responses to AZD1222 COVID-19 vaccine. Study findings and constraints: At study baseline, merely roughly 6 AZD1222 recipients were seropositive. Repertoires were obtained solely post-peak T cell response. Reportedly, close to half of spike-specific TCRs are directed against unmutated variant regions.

The table came from immunoSEQ multiplex PCR; TCRdb's copy has only in-frame clones and leaves some out. The repertoire consists of tens of thousands of clones, with roughly 88% occurring once and the leading ten covering around 10%. The chain joins TRBV12-5 to TRBJ2-2; D is ambiguous. Sequences were derived from peripheral blood, sampled 28 days after the second AZD1222 dose. The sequence came from an adult who received the AZD1222 COVID-19 vaccine. The CDR3 loop reads CASGLGGNTGELFF. The CDR3 coding sequence is TGTGCTAGTGGTTTGGGGGGAAACACCGGGGAGCTGTTTTTT.